The sequence of this T cell receptor (beta chain) was determined in a study of OX40 agonist ivuxolimab in advanced cancers. V lost 7 bases and J 4 bases, leaving 4 bases between the germline ends. The CDR3 is made up of 11 amino acids. Germline loops: CDR1 MDHEN, CDR2 SYDVKM. Assay: immunoSEQ multiplex PCR; the TCRdb copy retains only in-frame clones and omits some. The sample contains fewer than 95,000 clones, around 80% of which appear only once. Source: CD4+ or CD8+ T cells sorted from blood, taken in a trial of the OX40 agonist ivuxolimab. The chain recombines TRBV28 with TRBJ1-4, with D hard to call. This sequence was found in an adult with an advanced solid tumor such as melanoma, head and neck, liver or kidney cancer. The CDR3 region is CASISNEKLFF. The CDR3 DNA follows: TGTGCCAGCATAAGTAATGAAAAACTGTTTTTT.